Below, 8 T cell receptor beta chains from the same sample are listed, as sequenced in a study of T cells in tuberculosis. Assay: immunoSEQ multiplex PCR; the TCRdb copy retains only in-frame clones and omits some. The top ten clones hold approximately 6.2% of a sample with roughly 34,000 clones, 97% of them seen once. The specimen sequenced was PBMCs. Source of these receptors: a donor aged 10 to 29 with latent tuberculosis or without tuberculosis infection.

This chain connects TRBV14 to TRBJ1-2, with no clear D. The CDR3 is 15 residues long. The V end lost 1 base, the J end lost 4 bases, and 13 bases lay between the germline ends. Germline CDR1 and CDR2: SGHDN and FVKESK. The CDR3 DNA is TGTGCCAGCAGCCAAGGCACACGTCAGGTCTATGGCTACACCTTC. Translating gives CASSQGTRQVYGYTF. The whole variable domain, remainder taken from reference TRBV14 and TRBJ1-2, is EAGVTQFPSHSVIEKGQTVTLRCDPISGHDNLYWYRRVMGKEIKFLLHFVKESKQDESGMPNNRFLAERTGGTYSTLKVQPAELEDSGVYFCASSQGTRQVYGYTFGSGTRLTVV.

The V and J genes are TRBV2 and TRBJ2-1, with TRBD2 matching 10 bases. V was pared by 0 bases and J by 5 bases, with 4 bases of the junction left unmatched. This CDR3 is built from 16 residues. The germline CDR1 and CDR2 sequences are SNHLY and FYNNEI. The CDR3 coding sequence is TGTGCCAGCAGTGAAGCCCCTAGCGGGAGAAACAATGAGCAGTTCTTC. It codes for CASSEAPSGRNNEQFF.

The chain is built from TRBV9 and TRBJ2-1; 9 bases match TRBD1. V shed 0 bases, J shed 6 bases, and the junction held 13 bases outside the gene matches. Per the germline V gene, CDR1 is SGDLS and CDR2 is YYNGEE. The CDR3 spans 18 residues. The CDR3 coding sequence is TGTGCCAGCAGCGTAGCGAGTCTTGGGGACAGGGAAATCAATGAGCAGTTCTTC. It codes for CASSVASLGDREINEQFF.

The chain joins TRBV2 to TRBJ2-7; the match to TRBD1 covers 9 bases. The CDR3 loop spans 12 amino acids. The V and J ends lost 8 bases and 3 bases, in that order; junction bases with no gene match: 2. The germline CDR1 and CDR2 sequences are SNHLY and FYNNEI. CDR3 residues: CASRDRVYEQYF. The CDR3 DNA reads TGTGCCAGCCGGGACAGGGTCTACGAGCAGTACTTC.

The chain has TRBV28 and TRBJ2-5; weak D call: TRBD2 (6 bases). Deletions cut 4 bases from V and 2 bases from J, with 14 bases between. The CDR3 spans 15 residues. CDR1 and CDR2 (germline): MDHEN, SYDVKM. CDR3 in amino acids: CASSSPWGDQETQYF. The DNA of the CDR3 is TGTGCCAGCAGTTCCCCGTGGGGGGATCAAGAGACCCAGTACTTC.

J is TRBJ2-7 and V is TRBV9, with TRBD2 identical over 9 bases. This CDR3 is 14 amino acids long. With 3 bases clipped from V and 5 bases from J, the junction kept 6 bases outside the gene matches. From germline, CDR1 is SGDLS and CDR2 YYNGEE. Here the CDR3 DNA reads TGTGCCAGCAGCGCCAGCGGGAGGACCGACGAGCAGTACTTC. This codes for CASSASGRTDEQYF. Full variable domain (rest looked up from reference TRBV9 and TRBJ2-7): DSGVTQTPKHLITATGQRVTLRCSPRSGDLSVYWYQQSLDQGLQFLIQYYNGEERAKGNILERFSAQQFPDLHSELNLSSLELGDSALYFCASSASGRTDEQYFGPGTRLTVT.

This chain uses TRBV5-1 with TRBJ2-5, with 8 bases fitting TRBD1. Germline loops: CDR1 SGHRS, CDR2 YFSETQ. This CDR3 spans 16 amino acids. The J segment lost 4 bases and the V segment lost 2 bases, leaving 10 bases of the junction unmatched. The CDR3 coding sequence is TGCGCCAGCAGCTTTGGGTCAGGACAGGGTGTAGAGACCCAGTACTTC. Protein sequence: CASSFGSGQGVETQYF. Full variable domain (remainder filled in from reference TRBV5-1 and TRBJ2-5): KAGVTQTPRYLIKTRGQQVTLSCSPISGHRSVSWYQQTPGQGLQFLFEYFSETQRNKGNFPGRFSGRQFSNSRSEMNVSTLELGDSALYLCASSFGSGQGVETQYFGPGTRLLVL.

The V call is TRBV5-1, the J call TRBJ1-4; D gene unclear. CDR3 length: 15 residues. V lost 4 bases and J lost 0, with 10 bases in between. Germline V gene sequence: CDR1 SGHRS, CDR2 YFSETQ. The CDR3 protein is CASSPGAATNEKLFF. CDR3 sequence (DNA): TGCGCCAGCAGCCCGGGAGCCGCAACTAATGAAAAACTGTTTTTT. Together with reference TRBV5-1 and TRBJ1-4, the CDR3 gives the full variable domain: KAGVTQTPRYLIKTRGQQVTLSCSPISGHRSVSWYQQTPGQGLQFLFEYFSETQRNKGNFPGRFSGRQFSNSRSEMNVSTLELGDSALYLCASSPGAATNEKLFFGSGTQLSVL.